The present TCR beta chain was sequenced within a study of OX40 agonist ivuxolimab in advanced cancers. Looking at the study overall: Intravenous ivuxolimab at 0.01 to 10 mg/kg was given to patients every 2 weeks.

Drawing of blood for sampling happened at baseline, at cycle 4 day 1, and at cycle 7 day 1. This CDR3 comprises 15 residues. CDR1 and CDR2 (germline): MNHNS, SASEGT. Trimming cost V 6 bases and J 8 bases, with 20 bases left between them. Using immunoSEQ multiplex PCR, the repertoire was profiled, and TCRdb retains in-frame clones only, with some absent. There are 62,000 or so clones in the sample; around nine tenths occur only once, and roughly 2% lies in the top ten. The TCR comes from an adult with an advanced solid tumor such as melanoma, head and neck, liver or kidney cancer. This sample comprised CD4+ or CD8+ T cells sorted from blood, obtained in a trial of the OX40 agonist ivuxolimab. This chain uses TRBV6-1 with TRBJ1-3, with no clear D. The CDR3 reads CASSEWQTGRHTIYF. CDR3 coding DNA: TGTGCCAGCAGCGAATGGCAGACCGGACGACACACCATATATTTT.